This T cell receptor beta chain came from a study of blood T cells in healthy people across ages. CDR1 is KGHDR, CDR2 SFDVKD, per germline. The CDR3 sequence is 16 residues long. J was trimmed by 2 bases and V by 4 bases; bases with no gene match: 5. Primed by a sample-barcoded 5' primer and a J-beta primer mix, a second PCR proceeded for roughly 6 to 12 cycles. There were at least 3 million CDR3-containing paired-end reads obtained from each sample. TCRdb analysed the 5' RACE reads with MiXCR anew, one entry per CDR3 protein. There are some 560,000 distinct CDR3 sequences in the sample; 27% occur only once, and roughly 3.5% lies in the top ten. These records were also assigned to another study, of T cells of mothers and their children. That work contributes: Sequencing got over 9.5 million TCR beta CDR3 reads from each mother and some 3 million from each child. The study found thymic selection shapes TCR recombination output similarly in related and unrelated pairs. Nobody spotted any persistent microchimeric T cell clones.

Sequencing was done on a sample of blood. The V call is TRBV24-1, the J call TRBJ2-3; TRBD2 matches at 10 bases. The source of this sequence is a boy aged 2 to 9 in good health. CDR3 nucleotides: TGTGCCACCAGTGACACGACTAGCGGGCCCACAGATACGCAGTATTTT. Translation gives CATSDTTSGPTDTQYF.